Each of the 9 T cell receptor beta chains below was sequenced from the same sample in a study of T cell responses to AZD1222 COVID-19 vaccine. Clones were read by immunoSEQ multiplex PCR, and TCRdb kept only the in-frame ones, dropping some. The table lists 55,000 to 85,000 clones, around 84% of them singletons. This specimen consisted of peripheral blood, obtained on day 0 of AZD1222 vaccination. The receptors come from an adult in good health.

This rearrangement joins TRBV6-5 to TRBJ1-2; no clear D gene. Germline values: CDR1 MNHEY, CDR2 SVGAGI. This CDR3 contains 12 residues. V was clipped by 6 bases and J by 6 bases, with 11 bases between them. The CDR3 protein is CASRGSGDGYTF. The CDR3 DNA reads as TGTGCCAGCAGGGGTTCGGGTGATGGCTACACCTTC.

The CDR3 sequence: CASSVRRGDSGNTIYF. DNA for the CDR3: TGTGCCAGCAGCGTTCGCAGGGGCGACTCTGGAAACACCATATATTTT. The genes are TRBV7-9 and TRBJ1-3, with D perhaps matching TRBD1 (6 bases). The V end lost 5 bases, the J end lost 0 bases, and 14 bases lay between the germline ends. CDR1 SEHNR and CDR2 FQNEAQ come from the germline V gene (reference sequence). This CDR3 is 16 amino acids long.

The chain recombines TRBV27 with TRBJ1-2; D unresolved. Looked up from germline, CDR1 is MNHEY and CDR2 is SMNVEV (reference sequence). This CDR3 comprises 11 residues. With 4 bases removed from V and 5 bases from J, the gap between germline ends came to 5 bases. DNA for the CDR3: TGTGCCAGCAGTTCTGGTTATGGCTACACCTTC. Translation gives CASSSGYGYTF.

In DNA, the CDR3 is TGTGCCAGCAGGGCCCGAGGGTCCCACTATGGCTACACCTTC. This codes for CASRARGSHYGYTF. V is TRBV6-5 and J is TRBJ1-2; D unclear. Trimming removed 6 bases from V and 3 bases from J, with 14 bases in between. The CDR3 loop spans 14 amino acids. Germline lookup yields CDR1 MNHEY and CDR2 SVGAGI.

This chain connects TRBV28 to TRBJ2-7; maybe TRBD2 (7 bases). The CDR3 is 16 residues long. Germline CDR1 and CDR2: MDHEN and SYDVKM. V lost 5 bases and J lost 2, with 19 bases in between. The CDR3 bases are TGTGCCAGCAGTCTGACTCCAGGGGAGGGAACCTACGAGCAGTACTTC. Amino acid sequence: CASSLTPGEGTYEQYF.

A few counts support this clone. Other nucleotide sequences from this sample produce the same CDR3. This chain uses TRBV11-2 with TRBJ2-5; D remains unclear. The CDR3 contains 13 residues. Germline CDR1 and CDR2: SGHAT and FQNNGV. The V gene lost 3 bases and the J gene lost 3 bases, with 8 bases spanning the gap. CDR3 sequence (DNA): TGTGCCAGCAGCTTTTGGGGTGAAGAGACCCAGTACTTC. This codes for CASSFWGEETQYF.

This clone was picked up a small number of times. The chain is built from TRBV28 and TRBJ2-7; 10 bases fit TRBD1. The CDR3 extends over 18 amino acids. The ends lost 7 bases at V and 11 bases at J; junction bases unmatched: 26. Germline lookup yields CDR1 MDHEN and CDR2 SYDVKM. The CDR3 DNA reads TGTGCCAGCACCCCAGGGGGACAGGGGATCGAGTCCCTCTACGGGAAGTACTTC. It translates to CASTPGGQGIESLYGKYF.

The CDR3 loop is CASSHRTKNTEAFF. Here the CDR3 DNA reads TGTGCCAGTAGCCACCGGACGAAAAACACTGAAGCTTTCTTT. The gene calls are TRBV19 and TRBJ1-1; D gene uncertain. Trimming left V 6 bases short and J 2 bases short, with 13 bases between. The CDR3 has 14 amino acids. Germline V lookup: CDR1 LNHDA, CDR2 SQIVND (reference sequence).

The chain recombines TRBV2 with TRBJ1-4; possibly TRBD1 for D (5 bases). Germline CDR1 is SNHLY and CDR2 is FYNNEI. This CDR3 spans 15 amino acids. The V gene lost 2 bases and the J gene lost 7 bases, with 14 bases spanning the gap. The CDR3 coding sequence is TGTGCCAGCAGTGAAAGGTCAGGCGGGGGTGAAAAACTGTTTTTT. Translation: CASSERSGGGEKLFF. The variable domain in full, completed from reference TRBV2 and TRBJ1-4, reads EPEVTQTPSHQVTQMGQEVILRCVPISNHLYFYWYRQILGQKVEFLVSFYNNEISEKSEIFDDQFSVERPDGSNFTLKIRSTKLEDSAMYFCASSERSGGGEKLFFGSGTQLSVL.